This T cell receptor beta chain is from a study of OX40 agonist ivuxolimab in advanced cancers. About the research overall: Patients receiving dose escalation had hepatocellular carcinoma, melanoma, renal cell or head and neck cancer. General observations from the study: In the expanded peripheral T cells, antigen specificity was never determined. On average, CD8+ T cells had more expanded clones than CD4+.

This clone has just a few counts. The antigen is unknown. Systemic immunosuppression or a history of autoimmune disease excluded patients. Sequencing was performed with immunoSEQ multiplex PCR; in TCRdb, only in-frame clones are kept and a portion is missing. Here the sample spans 70,000 to 80,000 clones, roughly 81% being singletons. Germline lookup yields CDR1 PRHDT and CDR2 FYEKMQ (reference sequence). The CDR3 loop spans 14 amino acids. The V segment lost 0 bases and the J segment 7 bases; nucleotides outside the gene matches: 3. The V and J genes are TRBV13 and TRBJ2-7; the match to TRBD2 covers 10 bases. Sample: CD4+ or CD8+ T cells sorted from blood, taken in a trial of the OX40 agonist ivuxolimab. This receptor was taken from an adult with an advanced solid tumor such as melanoma, head and neck, liver or kidney cancer. The DNA for the CDR3 is TGTGCCAGCAGCTTAGGACTAGCGGGATTTGAGCAGTACTTC. It specifies CASSLGLAGFEQYF.